These T cell receptor beta chains were read from a single sample in a study of beta chain features in type 1 diabetes. Sequencing was performed with immunoSEQ multiplex PCR; in TCRdb, only in-frame clones are kept and a portion is missing. Among roughly 280,000 clones listed, about 24% were seen once. Sequencing was done on a sample of naive CD4+ T cells from blood. The receptors originated from a woman in her 30s with type 1 diabetes. CDR3s include the opening cysteine and the closing phenylalanine or tryptophan. A D gene is named only where the DNA matches it firmly. For some rows the clone size is stated as once, few or many, or as a class when expanded; others skip it.

size,J,length,D,V,CDR3
-,TRBJ2-7,16,TRBD2,TRBV27,CASSQRGDYQTYEQYF
-,TRBJ1-2,13,-,TRBV28,CASSLGLDYGYTF
few,TRBJ1-5,15,TRBD1,TRBV30,CAWSAGQGFNQPQHF
-,TRBJ2-1,16,TRBD2,TRBV9,CASSVGASGTYNEQFF
-,TRBJ2-1,16,-,TRBV5-4,CASSPGGDTFYNEQFF
-,TRBJ2-7,14,-,TRBV15,CATSIRQNSYEQYF
-,TRBJ2-1,15,TRBD2,TRBV2,CASSESASGNNEQFF
-,TRBJ1-1,14,TRBD1,TRBV30,CAWSDATGGTEAFF
few,TRBJ2-3,13,TRBD2,TRBV29-1,CSGGGKLADTQYF
few,TRBJ2-5,13,TRBD2,TRBV11-2,CASSLTGEGTQYF
-,TRBJ2-1,15,TRBD2,TRBV19,CASSLTSGAWNEQFF
-,TRBJ1-1,15,TRBD1,TRBV28,CASSPTTGVGTEAFF
few,TRBJ1-1,14,TRBD1,TRBV5-4,CASSLDRGSTEAFF
few,TRBJ2-7,14,TRBD2,TRBV5-1,CASSPSGLVYEQYF
-,TRBJ2-7,15,-,TRBV6-5,CASTHWGGDGAEQYF
few,TRBJ2-1,18,TRBD2,TRBV6-1,CASSEYPPGLAAYNEQFF
-,TRBJ1-4,14,TRBD1,TRBV29-1,CSVDRTGGDEKLFF
few,TRBJ2-7,15,TRBD2,TRBV5-1,CASSLGTSGNYEQYF
-,TRBJ2-1,15,TRBD2,TRBV27,CASSLYLAGVNEQFF
-,TRBJ2-1,13,-,TRBV29-1,CSALGLSSREQFF
-,TRBJ2-1,14,-,TRBV9,CASSVGTSYNEQFF
-,TRBJ2-7,11,-,TRBV20-1,CSARERDPQYF
-,TRBJ2-2,13,TRBD1,TRBV30,CAWSTGGTGELFF
few,TRBJ2-7,15,TRBD1,TRBV6-4,CASSDPRQGAEEQYF
-,TRBJ2-2,12,-,TRBV19,CASSPFAWELFF
-,TRBJ2-1,17,TRBD2,TRBV4-2,CASSQEGGLARYNEQFF
-,TRBJ2-5,15,TRBD2,TRBV7-9,CASSHSGRNIPTQYF
-,TRBJ1-2,16,-,TRBV5-1,CASRTGLGDFDYGYTF
-,TRBJ2-7,12,-,TRBV10-3,CASGRVTYEQYF
few,TRBJ2-1,15,TRBD2,TRBV28,CASSEPSGLYNEQFF
few,TRBJ2-7,13,TRBD2,TRBV29-1,CSVVGLAGDEQYF
-,TRBJ2-1,16,TRBD2,TRBV5-1,CASSPRTSGRVNEQFF